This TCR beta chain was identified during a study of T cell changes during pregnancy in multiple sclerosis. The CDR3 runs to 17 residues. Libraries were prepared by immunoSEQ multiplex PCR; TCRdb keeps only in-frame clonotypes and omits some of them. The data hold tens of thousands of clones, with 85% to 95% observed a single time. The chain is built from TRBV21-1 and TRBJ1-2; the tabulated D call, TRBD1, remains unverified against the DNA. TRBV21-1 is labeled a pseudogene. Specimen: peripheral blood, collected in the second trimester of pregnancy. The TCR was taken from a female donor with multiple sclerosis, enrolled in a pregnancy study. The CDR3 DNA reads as TGTGCCAGCAGCAAGGCAAGCCGGGACAGGACTAACTATGGCTACACCTTC. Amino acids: CASSKASRDRTNYGYTF.